This TCR beta chain comes out of a study of OX40 agonist ivuxolimab in advanced cancers. This table comes from immunoSEQ multiplex PCR, and its TCRdb copy is limited to in-frame clones, with some not included. The data contain about 69,000 clones, 75% to 90% of them singletons. V was clipped by 1 base and J by 4 bases, with 16 bases between them. Per germline, CDR1 SGHTA and CDR2 FQGTGA. This CDR3 region has 17 residues. The specimen comprised CD4+ or CD8+ T cells sorted from blood, sampled in a trial of the OX40 agonist ivuxolimab. The gene calls are TRBV7-3 and TRBJ2-2, with no clear D. This TCR was recovered from an adult with an advanced solid tumor such as melanoma, head and neck, liver or kidney cancer. This chain's CDR3 is CASSLIGRGEGTGELFF. DNA for the CDR3: TGTGCCAGCAGCTTAATAGGTCGTGGGGAAGGCACCGGGGAGCTGTTTTTT.